The following is a T cell receptor beta chain sequence with its context. Its specificity is not known. This entry belongs to a study of identifying expanded T cells in peripheral blood. Germline assignment: CDR1 SGHTA and CDR2 FQGTGA. The CDR3 length is 15 residues. With V trimmed by 3 bases and J by 4 bases, 2 bases remained unmatched. Study-level points and caveats: Roughly two-week clone count variance significantly increased as total template count grew. Differentially abundant clones: roughly 1.2 between replicates, about 16 at approximately 14 days, less than 20 at four.

Measured with immunoSEQ multiplex PCR; TCRdb has only the in-frame clones, and not every one. The sample yields under 70,000 clones, around 87% seen once. The clonotype originates from a person aged 18 to 75 in good health. The rearrangement joins TRBV7-3 to TRBJ2-3; TRBD2 matches 12 bases. The sequencing sample was made of blood. CDR3 residues: CASSLLAGGPDTQYF. Here the CDR3 DNA reads TGTGCCAGCAGCTTGCTAGCGGGGGGGCCAGATACGCAGTATTTT. Supplemented by reference TRBV7-3 and TRBJ2-3, the full variable domain reads GAGVSQTPSNKVTEKGKYVELRCDPISGHTALYWYRQSLGQGPEFLIYFQGTGAADDSGLPNDRFFAVRPEGSVSTLKIQRTERGDSAVYLCASSLLAGGPDTQYFGPGTRLTVL.